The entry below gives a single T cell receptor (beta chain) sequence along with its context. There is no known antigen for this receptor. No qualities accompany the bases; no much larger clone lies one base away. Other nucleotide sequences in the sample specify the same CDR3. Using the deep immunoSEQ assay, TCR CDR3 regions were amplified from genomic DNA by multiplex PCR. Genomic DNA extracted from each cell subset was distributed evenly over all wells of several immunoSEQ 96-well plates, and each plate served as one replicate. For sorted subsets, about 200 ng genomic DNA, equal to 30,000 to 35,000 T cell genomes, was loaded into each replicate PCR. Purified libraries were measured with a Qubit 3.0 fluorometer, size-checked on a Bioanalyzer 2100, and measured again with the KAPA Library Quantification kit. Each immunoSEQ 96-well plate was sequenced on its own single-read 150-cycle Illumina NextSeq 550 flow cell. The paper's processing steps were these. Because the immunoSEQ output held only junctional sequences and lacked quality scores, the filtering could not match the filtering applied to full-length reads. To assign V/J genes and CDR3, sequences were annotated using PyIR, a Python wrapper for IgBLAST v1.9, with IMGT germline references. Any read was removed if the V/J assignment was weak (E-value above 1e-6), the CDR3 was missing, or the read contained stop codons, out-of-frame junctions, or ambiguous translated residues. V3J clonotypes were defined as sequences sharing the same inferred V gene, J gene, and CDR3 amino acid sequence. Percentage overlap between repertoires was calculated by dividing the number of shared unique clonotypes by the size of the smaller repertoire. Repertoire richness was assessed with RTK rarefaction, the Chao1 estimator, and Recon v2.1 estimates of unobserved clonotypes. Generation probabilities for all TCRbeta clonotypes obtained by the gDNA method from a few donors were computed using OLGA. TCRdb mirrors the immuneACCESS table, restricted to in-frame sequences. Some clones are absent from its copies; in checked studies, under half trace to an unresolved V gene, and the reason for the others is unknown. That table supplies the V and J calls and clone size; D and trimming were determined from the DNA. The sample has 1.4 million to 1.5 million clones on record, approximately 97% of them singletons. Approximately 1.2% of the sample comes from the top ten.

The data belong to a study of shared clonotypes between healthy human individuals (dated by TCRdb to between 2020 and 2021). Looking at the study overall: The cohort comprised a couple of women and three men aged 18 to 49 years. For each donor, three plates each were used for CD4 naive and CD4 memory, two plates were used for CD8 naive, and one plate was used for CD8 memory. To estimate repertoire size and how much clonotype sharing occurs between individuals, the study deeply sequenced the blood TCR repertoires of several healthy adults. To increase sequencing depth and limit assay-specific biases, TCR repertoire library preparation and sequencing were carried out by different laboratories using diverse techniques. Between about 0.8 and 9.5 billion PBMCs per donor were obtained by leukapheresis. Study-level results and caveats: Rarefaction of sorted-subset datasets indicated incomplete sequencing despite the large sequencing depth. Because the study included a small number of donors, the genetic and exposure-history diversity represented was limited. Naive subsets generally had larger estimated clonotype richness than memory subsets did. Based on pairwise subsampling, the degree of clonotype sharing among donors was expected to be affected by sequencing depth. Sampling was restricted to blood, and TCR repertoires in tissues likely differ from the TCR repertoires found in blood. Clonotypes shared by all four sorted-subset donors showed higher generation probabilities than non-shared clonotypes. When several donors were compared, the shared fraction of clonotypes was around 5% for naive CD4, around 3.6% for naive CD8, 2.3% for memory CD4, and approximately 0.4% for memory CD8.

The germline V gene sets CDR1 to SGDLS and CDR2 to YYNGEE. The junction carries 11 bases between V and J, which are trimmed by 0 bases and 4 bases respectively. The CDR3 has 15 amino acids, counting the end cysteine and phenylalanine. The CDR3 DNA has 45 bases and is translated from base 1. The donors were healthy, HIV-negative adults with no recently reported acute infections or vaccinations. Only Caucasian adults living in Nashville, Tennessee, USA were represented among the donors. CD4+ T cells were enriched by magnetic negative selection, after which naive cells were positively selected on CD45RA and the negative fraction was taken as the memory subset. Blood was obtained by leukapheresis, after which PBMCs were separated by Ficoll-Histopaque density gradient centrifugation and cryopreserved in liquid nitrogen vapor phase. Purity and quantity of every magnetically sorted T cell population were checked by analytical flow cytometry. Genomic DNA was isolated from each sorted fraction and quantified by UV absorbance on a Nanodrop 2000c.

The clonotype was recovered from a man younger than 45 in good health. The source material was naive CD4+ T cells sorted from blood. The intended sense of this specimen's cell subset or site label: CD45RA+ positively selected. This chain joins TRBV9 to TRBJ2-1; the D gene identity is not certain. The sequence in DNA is TGTGCCAGCAGCGTAGATTCGGGCTCATACAATGAGCAGTTCTTC. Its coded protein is CASSVDSGSYNEQFF.